These T cell receptor beta chains were read from a single sample in a study of blood T cell repertoires in COVID-19. Repertoires were generated with immunoSEQ multiplex PCR, while TCRdb's copy carries only in-frame clones and drops some. The sample includes under 100,000 clones, about nine tenths of them seen just once. The sample taken for sequencing was peripheral blood. All receptors derive from a man between 45 and 60 years old with acute or convalescent COVID-19. The CDR3 runs from the conserved cysteine through the conserved F or W. D genes are given only for firm matches. A clone size is listed for some rows: how often the clone was seen (once, few, many), or a class if it is expanded.

d_gene | j_gene | abundance | v_gene | CDR3aa | CDR3nt
. | TRBJ1-1 | once | TRBV6-1 | CASSEAGSRGREAFF | TGTGCCAGCAGTGAAGCAGGGTCGAGAGGGCGCGAAGCTTTCTTT
TRBD1 | TRBJ1-1 | . | TRBV5-1 | CASSLETGGYTEAFF | TGCGCCAGCAGCCTCGAGACAGGGGGGTACACTGAAGCTTTCTTT
TRBD1 | TRBJ1-2 | . | TRBV30 | CAWIRRSSGGYNYGYTF | TGTGCCTGGATTAGAAGGTCATCAGGGGGTTATAACTATGGCTACACCTTC
TRBD1 | TRBJ2-3 | few | TRBV7-9 | CASSRGGMGTDTQYF | TGTGCCAGCAGCCGAGGGGGCATGGGCACAGATACGCAGTATTTT
. | TRBJ1-1 | . | TRBV3-1/TRBV3-2 | CASSLATVNTEAFF | TGTGCCAGCAGCCTAGCTACCGTGAACACTGAAGCTTTCTTT
TRBD1 | TRBJ2-7 | . | TRBV10-3 | CAISDRGRNEQYF | TGTGCCATCAGTGACAGGGGGCGAAACGAGCAGTACTTC
TRBD2 | TRBJ2-1 | . | TRBV6-5 | CASTFSGRGTEQFF | TGTGCCAGCACCTTTAGCGGGAGGGGCACTGAGCAGTTCTTC
. | TRBJ2-2 | . | TRBV24-1 | CATSGSANTGELFF | TGTGCCACCAGTGGAAGCGCTAACACCGGGGAGCTGTTTTTT
TRBD2 | TRBJ2-7 | . | TRBV4-1 | CASSQVAGGRTYEQYF | TGCGCCAGCAGCCAGGTAGCGGGGGGCAGGACCTACGAGCAGTACTTC
. | TRBJ2-2 | . | TRBV21-1 | CASSKVSGGIGELFF | TGTGCCAGCAGCAAAGTGTCAGGGGGGATCGGGGAGCTGTTTTTT
. | TRBJ2-4 | . | TRBV29-1 | CSVWAVGRDIQYF | TGCAGCGTTTGGGCTGTCGGGAGAGACATTCAGTACTTC
TRBD2 | TRBJ2-1 | . | TRBV30 | CAWRRLARDGNEQFF | TGTGCCTGGAGAAGACTAGCTCGGGATGGCAATGAGCAGTTCTTC
. | TRBJ2-3 | once | TRBV5-8 | CASIAAPGRIDTQYF | TGTGCCAGCATCGCTGCTCCCGGGAGAATCGATACGCAATATTTT
. | TRBJ1-2 | . | TRBV7-2 | CASSRQQENYGYTF | TGTGCCAGCAGCCGTCAACAGGAAAACTATGGCTACACCTTC
TRBD2 | TRBJ2-3 | once | TRBV5-1 | CASSLDALAGARGGYF | TGCGCCAGCAGCTTGGATGCTCTAGCGGGAGCCCGCGGGGGGTATTTT
TRBD2 | TRBJ2-3 | . | TRBV29-1 | CSAPTSGKSDTQYF | TGCAGCGCCCCGACTAGCGGGAAGTCAGATACGCAGTATTTT
. | TRBJ2-7 | . | TRBV29-1 | CSVGGTGYEQYF | TGCAGCGTTGGCGGTACCGGCTACGAGCAGTACTTC
TRBD2 | TRBJ2-1 | . | TRBV7-2 | CASRSGLAEYNEQFF | TGTGCCAGCAGATCCGGACTAGCGGAATACAATGAGCAGTTCTTC
TRBD1 | TRBJ1-4 | . | TRBV2 | CASSASTGLAEKLFF | TGTGCCAGCAGTGCTTCGACAGGGTTAGCTGAAAAACTGTTTTTT
. | TRBJ2-5 | . | TRBV4-1 | CASSQGGTFQETQYF | TGCGCCAGCAGCCAAGGCGGGACTTTCCAAGAGACCCAGTACTTC
. | TRBJ1-3 | . | TRBV5-1 | CASREYPWGNTIYF | TGCGCCAGCAGGGAGTACCCCTGGGGAAACACCATATATTTT
. | TRBJ2-3 | once | TRBV29-1 | CSVEEGALADTQYF | TGCAGCGTTGAGGAGGGGGCGTTGGCAGATACGCAGTATTTT